The clone carrying this T cell receptor (beta chain) was counted between two and nine times. Its antigen is not identified. This sample was included in a study of CD8 T cells in ankylosing spondylitis. The V and J ends lost 2 bases and 5 bases respectively, with 10 bases between them. The CDR3 length is 14 residues. Germline V CDR1 and CDR2: MNHEY, SMNVEV (reference sequence). In making TCR beta libraries, quantitative 5'-RACE with molecular barcodes was used. TCRdb ran MiXCR on the 5' RACE reads and lists one entry per CDR3 protein. The sample lists under 850,000 distinct CDR3 sequences, 15% to 20% occurring once. General study points: In synovial fluid and blood from reactive arthritis, some motif variants were previously reported. Disease-linked clones reportedly concentrated significantly in matched ankylosing spondylitis synovial fluid. Seemingly characteristic of ankylosing spondylitis blood was a TCR beta motif consisting of about 8 highly homologous variants.

This TCR came from a male donor with ankylosing spondylitis. The chain has TRBV27 and TRBJ1-5, with a possible D match to TRBD1 (5 bases). Sequenced: blood, either unsorted or a sorted T cell fraction (not recorded which). CDR3 nucleotides: TGTGCCAGCAGTTTAAAGTTGGGGGATCAGCCCCAGCATTTT. Amino acid sequence: CASSLKLGDQPQHF.